This is a list of T cell receptor beta chains from one sample in a study of blood T cell repertoires in COVID-19. Sequenced by immunoSEQ multiplex PCR; TCRdb stores in-frame clones only, minus some. The table has some 110,000 clones, 75% to 95% seen once; the top ten hold approximately 1.9%. Sequencing was carried out using peripheral blood. These receptor sequences come from a human donor with active COVID-19. The donor label of this sample is uncertain. Each CDR3 is given without its conserved first and last residue. A D gene is named only where the DNA matches it firmly.

d_call: TRBD2
j_call: TRBJ2-2
v_call: TRBV7-2
cdr3_aa: ASSKGTSGFSNGELF

d_call: NA
j_call: TRBJ1-1
v_call: TRBV10-3
cdr3_aa: AISLRQDNTEAF

d_call: NA
j_call: TRBJ2-7
v_call: TRBV27
cdr3_aa: ASSLYSSSYEQY

d_call: NA
j_call: TRBJ2-3
v_call: TRBV5-4
cdr3_aa: ASSLVREIDTQY

d_call: NA
j_call: TRBJ1-2
v_call: TRBV5-6
cdr3_aa: ASSRDRMRYT

d_call: TRBD1
j_call: TRBJ2-5
v_call: TRBV7-9
cdr3_aa: ASSYGQGEETQY

d_call: TRBD1
j_call: TRBJ1-1
v_call: TRBV10-3
cdr3_aa: AISELPGQAGSAEAF

d_call: TRBD1
j_call: TRBJ2-7
v_call: TRBV19
cdr3_aa: ASSIGQGSSYEQY

d_call: TRBD1
j_call: TRBJ1-2
v_call: TRBV6-4
cdr3_aa: ASSSGTGGADGYT

d_call: TRBD2
j_call: TRBJ2-1
v_call: TRBV7-2
cdr3_aa: ASSLGGSGGAGNEQF

d_call: NA
j_call: TRBJ2-5
v_call: TRBV25-1
cdr3_aa: ASSGVGAGTQY

d_call: TRBD1
j_call: TRBJ2-1
v_call: TRBV6-5
cdr3_aa: ASSSTGTYYNEQF

d_call: TRBD1
j_call: TRBJ1-4
v_call: TRBV19
cdr3_aa: ASSNRGRDEKLF

d_call: NA
j_call: TRBJ2-2
v_call: TRBV7-9
cdr3_aa: ASSLAMGAGELF

d_call: TRBD2
j_call: TRBJ2-5
v_call: TRBV3-1/TRBV3-2
cdr3_aa: ASSRPGRQTQY

d_call: TRBD1
j_call: TRBJ2-7
v_call: TRBV6-2/TRBV6-3
cdr3_aa: ASSRSRRQGYEQY

d_call: TRBD1
j_call: TRBJ1-4
v_call: TRBV5-4
cdr3_aa: ASSLESGGREKLF

d_call: NA
j_call: TRBJ1-6
v_call: TRBV7-8
cdr3_aa: ASSLGAGGYSPLH

d_call: NA
j_call: TRBJ1-6
v_call: TRBV3-1/TRBV3-2
cdr3_aa: ASSQAHSGGAPIHSYNSPLH

d_call: TRBD1
j_call: TRBJ1-1
v_call: TRBV27
cdr3_aa: ASSPLRTGMDAF

d_call: TRBD1
j_call: TRBJ1-1
v_call: TRBV4-3
cdr3_aa: ASSQLSRQGNPEAF

d_call: TRBD1
j_call: TRBJ2-2
v_call: TRBV19
cdr3_aa: ASSRLRTGGANTGELF

d_call: NA
j_call: TRBJ1-6
v_call: TRBV27
cdr3_aa: ASRPNGNSPLH

d_call: TRBD1
j_call: TRBJ1-6
v_call: TRBV9
cdr3_aa: ASSTTGYSPLH

d_call: NA
j_call: TRBJ1-6
v_call: TRBV4-1
cdr3_aa: ASSPQMGHPANSPLH

d_call: TRBD1
j_call: TRBJ2-5
v_call: TRBV7-8
cdr3_aa: ASSLTGKPGETQY

d_call: TRBD1
j_call: TRBJ2-7
v_call: TRBV4-1
cdr3_aa: ASSHPRDSSYEQY

d_call: TRBD1
j_call: TRBJ1-6
v_call: TRBV7-2
cdr3_aa: ASSSPQTGRGSPLH

d_call: NA
j_call: TRBJ1-2
v_call: TRBV10-3
cdr3_aa: AIRGGGYGYT

d_call: NA
j_call: TRBJ2-7
v_call: TRBV15
cdr3_aa: ATSFGTNYEQY

d_call: NA
j_call: TRBJ2-3
v_call: TRBV10-3
cdr3_aa: AISESGDGADTQY

d_call: TRBD2
j_call: TRBJ2-1
v_call: TRBV9
cdr3_aa: ATKGLGLAEYNEQF

d_call: NA
j_call: TRBJ1-2
v_call: TRBV19
cdr3_aa: ASRPAATNYGYT

d_call: NA
j_call: TRBJ2-3
v_call: TRBV10-3
cdr3_aa: AIREGLATDTQY

d_call: NA
j_call: TRBJ2-6
v_call: TRBV4-1
cdr3_aa: ASREAGSGANVLT

d_call: NA
j_call: TRBJ1-1
v_call: TRBV19
cdr3_aa: ASNGGMVGEAF

d_call: NA
j_call: TRBJ1-4
v_call: TRBV4-2
cdr3_aa: ASSQDPNRGEELYHEKLF

d_call: NA
j_call: TRBJ2-6
v_call: TRBV4-3
cdr3_aa: ASSQARGSGANVLT

d_call: TRBD2
j_call: TRBJ2-3
v_call: TRBV7-9
cdr3_aa: ASSLLSGGSTDTQY

d_call: TRBD1
j_call: TRBJ2-2
v_call: TRBV5-1
cdr3_aa: ASRVQGQRGTGELF

d_call: NA
j_call: TRBJ1-1
v_call: TRBV28
cdr3_aa: ASSQDSEAF

d_call: NA
j_call: TRBJ2-7
v_call: TRBV4-2
cdr3_aa: ASSQDPARGAGYEQY

d_call: TRBD1
j_call: TRBJ1-1
v_call: TRBV5-4
cdr3_aa: ASSLDPTGTDTEAF

d_call: TRBD1
j_call: TRBJ1-2
v_call: TRBV6-2/TRBV6-3
cdr3_aa: ASSYRPGQGSGYT

d_call: TRBD2
j_call: TRBJ2-3
v_call: TRBV4-2
cdr3_aa: ASSKTGLAGGVVQPDTQY

d_call: TRBD1
j_call: TRBJ1-5
v_call: TRBV29-1
cdr3_aa: SARTGGNQPQH

d_call: TRBD1
j_call: TRBJ2-5
v_call: TRBV18
cdr3_aa: ASSPQQGVETQY

d_call: TRBD2
j_call: TRBJ2-1
v_call: TRBV19
cdr3_aa: ASRSSGGLSYNEQF

d_call: TRBD1
j_call: TRBJ1-6
v_call: TRBV2
cdr3_aa: ASSVGTGGRNSPLH

d_call: NA
j_call: TRBJ1-4
v_call: TRBV19
cdr3_aa: ASSIGRTLTNEKLF

d_call: NA
j_call: TRBJ2-3
v_call: TRBV7-8
cdr3_aa: ASSLGARGTDTQY

d_call: TRBD2
j_call: TRBJ2-5
v_call: TRBV7-8
cdr3_aa: ASSLGTSGGAETQY

d_call: TRBD2
j_call: TRBJ2-2
v_call: TRBV18
cdr3_aa: ASSLVGTSGANTGELF